The TCR beta chain described here comes from a study of spatial heterogeneity in lung cancer. Study-wide context: Sequencing consistently turned up more beta-chain sequences than alpha-chain sequences.

There are many counts of this clonotype. Per germline, CDR1 KGHDR and CDR2 SFDVKD. The CDR3 is made up of 15 amino acids. The V gene end was trimmed by 5 bases and the J gene end by 7 bases; junction bases not matched to a gene: 10. Time point meaning: sample taken at primary tumor resection. Sequencing of whole RNA from tumor, nontumor lung or frozen PBMC involved no sorting. In TCRdb, the 5' RACE reads were re-called with MiXCR into one record per CDR3 protein. The sample consists of about 25,000 distinct CDR3 sequences, under 8% of them appearing once. The chain links TRBV24-1 to TRBJ1-2; TRBD1 aligns across 9 bases. The sample here was PBMCs, taken at surgery. The receptor was isolated from a male donor with early-stage non-small cell lung cancer. The CDR3 DNA is TGTGCCACCAGTGGCTCGGGACAGGGTGAAACTGGCTACACCTTC. Amino acid sequence: CATSGSGQGETGYTF.